This T cell receptor (beta chain) emerged from a study of Tregs in tolerant kidney transplant recipients. In regard to this clone: Its antigen is as yet unknown.

The CDR3 spans 15 residues. V was cut by 3 bases and J by 5 bases, with 17 bases left in between. The germline CDR1 and CDR2 sequences are SEHNR and FQNEAQ (reference sequence). Study conclusions and caveats: Validation in larger populations is needed because few patients were studied. Biological reproducibility was not directly addressed, but technical replication error appeared minimal. Tregs expanded with activated donor B cells seemed most donor-specific.

TCRdb keeps only in-frame clones here, not all; method: immunoSEQ multiplex PCR. The sample holds some 68,000 clones, around 83% seen once. The rearrangement links TRBV7-9 to TRBJ2-7, with D perhaps matching TRBD1 (6 bases). This TCR derives from a human donor in good health. Sequencing input: CD4+ T cells from blood. DNA for the CDR3: TGTGCCAGCAGCTTGGGGGACACCGTCAACAACGAGCAGTACTTC. Its translation is CASSLGDTVNNEQYF.